The sequence of this T cell receptor beta chain was determined in a study of OX40 agonist ivuxolimab in advanced cancers. General study points: Low levels of normalized T-cell clonal expansion also appeared in some nonresponders. On average, a greater number of expanded clones characterised CD8+ T cells relative to CD4+.

This table comes from immunoSEQ multiplex PCR, and its TCRdb copy is limited to in-frame clones, with some not included. The data show 35,000 to 40,000 clones, roughly 80% seen once. J gave up 0 bases and V 5 bases, and 8 bases lay outside the gene matches. Germline CDR1 reads MNHNY; CDR2 reads SVGAGI (reference sequence). The CDR3 covers 16 residues. Regarding this clone: As yet, its antigen is unknown.

This TCR came from an adult with an advanced solid tumor such as melanoma, head and neck, liver or kidney cancer. This rearrangement joins TRBV6-6 to TRBJ2-3; 7 nucleotides match TRBD1. The starting material was CD4+ or CD8+ T cells sorted from blood, obtained in a trial of the OX40 agonist ivuxolimab. The CDR3 loop reads CASSTGVYPSTDTQYF. CDR3 bases: TGTGCCAGCAGTACAGGGGTGTACCCTAGCACAGATACGCAGTATTTT.